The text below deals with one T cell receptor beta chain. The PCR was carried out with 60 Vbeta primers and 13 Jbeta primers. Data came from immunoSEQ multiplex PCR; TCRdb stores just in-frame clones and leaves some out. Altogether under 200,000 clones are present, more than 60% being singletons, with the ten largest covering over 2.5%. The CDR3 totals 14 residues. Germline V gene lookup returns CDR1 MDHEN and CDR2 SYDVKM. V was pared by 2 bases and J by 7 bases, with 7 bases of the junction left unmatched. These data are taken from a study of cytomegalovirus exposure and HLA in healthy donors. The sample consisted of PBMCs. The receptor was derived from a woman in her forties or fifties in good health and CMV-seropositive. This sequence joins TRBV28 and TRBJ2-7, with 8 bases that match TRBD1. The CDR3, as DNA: TGTGCCAGCAGTTTAATCCAGGGGGCAGAGGAGCAGTACTTC. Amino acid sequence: CASSLIQGAEEQYF.